This TCR beta chain comes out of a study of blood T cell repertoires in COVID-19. The overall study: T cells, B-cell-depleted T cells, or PBMCs supplied cDNA or gDNA.

As originally analysed: Estimation of nucleated cell counts was performed using reference gene primer amplification. TCRdb's table, derived via immunoSEQ multiplex PCR, lists solely in-frame clones and lacks some. V and J calls and clone size come straight from that table; D and trimming were deduced from the DNA. The data show around 100,000 clones, with 80% to 90% seen just once and 9.5% to 13% held by the top ten. Input material: peripheral blood. The receptor's source is a woman in her twenties or thirties with acute or convalescent COVID-19.

The CDR3 region has the DNA TGTGCCAGCATAGGGAGTGCAGATACGCAGTATTTT. Translating gives CASIGSADTQYF. V and J are TRBV6-5 and TRBJ2-3, with D possibly matching TRBD2 (5 bases). Per the germline V gene, CDR1 is MNHEY and CDR2 is SVGAGI. The V gene lost 7 bases and the J gene lost 4 bases, with 9 bases spanning the gap. This CDR3 is 12 amino acids long.